One sample yielded the 8 T cell receptor beta chains listed below, sequenced in a study of T cell responses to AZD1222 COVID-19 vaccine. Clones were sequenced by immunoSEQ multiplex PCR, and TCRdb holds only the in-frame ones, with some missing. The sample yields roughly 150,000 clones, 90% to 95% seen once. Here the sequenced sample was peripheral blood, taken 28 days after the second AZD1222 dose. Every receptor here comes from an adult who received the AZD1222 COVID-19 vaccine.

The chain couples TRBV7-9 to TRBJ1-4; tentative D call: TRBD1 (6 bases). Germline V gives CDR1 SEHNR, CDR2 FQNEAQ (reference sequence). The CDR3 extends over 14 amino acids. The germline V and J ends were trimmed by 2 bases and 8 bases, with 12 bases remaining between them. The CDR3 loop is CASSLSTDREKLFF. CDR3 DNA sequence: TGTGCCAGCAGCTTATCTACCGACAGGGAAAAACTGTTTTTT.

A single count supports this clone. The gene calls are TRBV19 and TRBJ1-6; tentatively, D is TRBD1 (6 bases). V gave up 7 bases and J gave up 5 bases, with 9 bases separating them. The germline V gene has CDR1 LNHDA and CDR2 SQIVND (reference sequence). This CDR3 has 13 amino acids. CDR3 amino acids: CASIGQNNSPLHF. DNA for the CDR3: TGTGCCAGTATAGGACAGAATAATTCACCCCTCCACTTT.

The V and J genes are TRBV4-1 and TRBJ2-3; a weak D match, TRBD2 (5 bases). Trimming took 3 bases from V and 2 from J, leaving 15 bases between them. The CDR3 length is 16 residues. The germline gives CDR1 MGHRA, CDR2 YSYEKL. In DNA, the CDR3 is TGCGCCAGCAGCCATGCCGTTAGCGATCACACAGATACGCAGTATTTT. Translating gives CASSHAVSDHTDTQYF.

V usage is TRBV4-1 and J usage is TRBJ1-5; TRBD1 matches at 11 bases. V lost 8 bases, J lost 5 bases, and 17 bases stayed unmatched. The germline V gene has CDR1 MGHRA and CDR2 YSYEKL. CDR3 length: 18 amino acids. The CDR3 region has the DNA TGCGCCAGCTCATCCTTAACCGGGACAGGGGGTTTTTATCAGCCCCAGCATTTT. Protein: CASSSLTGTGGFYQPQHF.

The CDR3 is CASSQDWGVLNTEAFF. The CDR3, as DNA: TGCGCCAGCAGCCAAGATTGGGGGGTCCTGAACACTGAAGCTTTCTTT. This chain uses TRBV4-3 with TRBJ1-1; TRBD1 is a possible D gene (5 bases). Germline V lookup: CDR1 LGHNA, CDR2 YSLEER. Trimming stripped 0 bases from V and 0 bases from J, with 11 bases between. The CDR3 runs to 16 residues.

CDR3 residues: CATSSVVYEKLFF. The CDR3, as DNA: TGTGCCACCTCCAGTGTCGTCTATGAAAAACTGTTTTTT. This chain links TRBV6-5 with TRBJ1-4; D uncertain. The V gene's germline CDR1 is MNHEY and CDR2 SVGAGI. The germline V and J ends were trimmed by 10 bases and 6 bases, with 15 bases remaining between them. The CDR3 has 13 residues.

The chain couples TRBV9 to TRBJ2-2; a weak D match, TRBD1 (5 bases). Germline V CDR1 and CDR2: SGDLS, YYNGEE. The CDR3 has 14 amino acids. V was cut by 0 bases and J by 8 bases, with 11 bases left in between. DNA of the CDR3: TGTGCCAGCAGCGTAGGGGGCAAGGGGGGGGAGCTGTTTTTT. This encodes CASSVGGKGGELFF. Based on the CDR3 plus reference TRBV9 and TRBJ2-2, the full variable domain is DSGVTQTPKHLITATGQRVTLRCSPRSGDLSVYWYQQSLDQGLQFLIQYYNGEERAKGNILERFSAQQFPDLHSELNLSSLELGDSALYFCASSVGGKGGELFFGEGSRLTVL.

This clone has just one count. The sample holds other DNA sequences that translate to the same CDR3. This sequence joins TRBV6-5 and TRBJ2-7; D is tentatively TRBD1 or TRBD2 (5 bases each). Germline CDR1 and CDR2: MNHEY and SVGAGI. Trimming removed 0 bases at V and 6 bases at J, with 9 bases between. The CDR3 consists of 13 residues. CDR3 nucleotide sequence: TGTGCCAGCAGTTACTCGAGGGGCGGCGAGCAGTACTTC. Encoded protein: CASSYSRGGEQYF.